This record concerns one T cell receptor beta chain sequence. The junction had 10 bases not matched to a gene; V was cut back by 2 bases and J by 5 bases. The CDR3 covers 16 residues. Germline V gives CDR1 SGHTA, CDR2 FQGTGA. Here immunoSEQ multiplex PCR was the method, and the copy in TCRdb shows in-frame clones only, minus some. The sample contains 210,000 or so clones, roughly 90% of which appear only once. This sample was taken from a study of blood T cell repertoires in COVID-19. Overall study: From T cells, B-cell-depleted T cells, or PBMCs came the material, which was cDNA or gDNA.

Specimen: peripheral blood. J is TRBJ2-5 and V is TRBV7-3, with 8 positions matching TRBD1. The sequence derives from a man aged 35-49 years with acute or convalescent COVID-19. The CDR3 loop reads CASSLFPQGAGETQYF. CDR3 in DNA: TGTGCCAGCAGCTTATTCCCCCAGGGGGCTGGGGAGACCCAGTACTTC.